The clone carrying this T cell receptor beta chain was recorded a few times. Its target is not known. These data come from a study of vaccination and CD4 T cells after COVID-19. The Oncomine TCR Beta short-read assay was applied to DNA of cultured CD4+ T cells. TCRdb re-analysed the PCR reads in MiXCR, keeping a single row per CDR3 protein. This repertoire shows 15,000 to 20,000 distinct CDR3 sequences, roughly 52% found once; its top ten account for 7.9%. Germline V CDR1 and CDR2: KGHDR, SFDVKD. V was trimmed by 7 bases and J by 0 bases, leaving 12 bases between them. This CDR3 contains 15 residues. The treatment here: roughly 11-day PBMC culture with coronavirus spike peptide pools or control peptides (ViraFEST assay). Negative selection purified CD4+ T cells after roughly 9 days of culture.

The sample was CD4+ T cells from blood, cultured in vitro. The receptor was isolated from a human donor who had recovered from COVID-19. The V call is TRBV24-1, the J call TRBJ2-1, with D perhaps matching TRBD1 or TRBD2 (5 bases each). The CDR3 protein is CATRAAGGSYNEQFF. The CDR3, as DNA: TGTGCCACCAGGGCTGCTGGGGGCTCCTACAATGAGCAGTTCTTC.